The next 22 T cell receptor beta chains were all read from a single sample in a study of blood T cell repertoires in COVID-19. Method: immunoSEQ multiplex PCR; TCRdb's copy keeps in-frame clones and lacks some. The repertoire includes 90,000 or so clones, roughly 89% of them detected once, and about 4.8% sits in the top ten. Sequencing was performed on peripheral blood. The source is a man between 60 and 75 years old with COVID-19, enrolled during active disease.

The chain combines TRBV19 with TRBJ1-5; a possible D gene is TRBD1 (6 bases). V lost 4 bases and J lost 5, with 12 bases in between. CDR1 is LNHDA, CDR2 SQIVND, per germline (reference sequence). CDR3 size: 14 residues. The CDR3: CASSSPYRDQPQHF. The CDR3, as DNA: TGTGCCAGTAGTAGCCCCTACAGGGATCAGCCCCAGCATTTT.

This clone was seen only once. The J gene is TRBJ1-5, the V gene TRBV5-6; the D gene is possibly TRBD1 (5 bases). The germline gives CDR1 SGHDT, CDR2 YYEEEE. V lost 6 bases, J lost 5 bases, and 15 bases lay in between. CDR3 size: 14 residues. The CDR3 loop is CASMRRGVDQPQHF. For the CDR3, the DNA is TGTGCCAGCATGAGGAGGGGAGTTGATCAGCCCCAGCATTTT.

V and J are TRBV6-1 and TRBJ2-3; 9 bases align to TRBD1. After removal of 4 bases from V and 9 bases from J, the junction contained 20 bases not matched to a gene. CDR3 size: 18 residues. Germline loops: CDR1 MNHNS, CDR2 SASEGT. Here the CDR3 reads CASSVGGPGTGRLGTQYF. DNA of the CDR3: TGTGCCAGCAGTGTAGGTGGTCCCGGGACAGGGAGACTGGGGACGCAGTATTTT.

This clone was seen only a few times. The genes are TRBV27 and TRBJ1-1; TRBD1 aligns across 8 bases. J was trimmed by 4 bases and V by 4 bases; bases with no gene match: 5. Per the germline V gene, CDR1 is MNHEY and CDR2 is SMNVEV (reference sequence). The CDR3 totals 14 residues. CDR3 in DNA: TGTGCCAGCAGTTGGACAGGGCTTCCCACTGAAGCTTTCTTT. This gives the protein CASSWTGLPTEAFF.

The rearrangement joins TRBV27 to TRBJ2-7; D is unresolved. The CDR3 totals 14 residues. Germline CDR1 reads MNHEY; CDR2 reads SMNVEV (reference sequence). V shed 4 bases and J shed 4 bases, with 14 bases lying between them. This CDR3 reads CASSWALNIYEQYF. As DNA, the CDR3 is TGTGCCAGCAGTTGGGCCCTCAATATTTACGAGCAGTACTTC.

This clone has a single count. The rearrangement uses TRBV9 and TRBJ2-5, with TRBD2 identical over 13 bases. The J segment lost 5 bases and the V segment lost 3 bases, leaving 4 bases of the junction unmatched. The length of the CDR3 is 15 residues. Germline V gene sequence: CDR1 SGDLS, CDR2 YYNGEE. The DNA of the CDR3 is TGTGCCAGCAGCGAAGGACTAGCGGGAGAGGAGACCCAGTACTTC. Amino acid sequence: CASSEGLAGEETQYF.

The V gene is TRBV7-8, the J gene TRBJ1-4; TRBD1 matches at 8 bases. From germline, CDR1 is SGHVS and CDR2 FQNEAQ. With 2 bases clipped from V and 9 bases from J, the junction kept 8 bases outside the gene matches. The CDR3 spans 15 residues. Written as DNA, the CDR3 is TGTGCCAGCAGCTTATCAGGGGGCATTTCTAAAAAACTGTTTTTT. Amino acids: CASSLSGGISKKLFF.

The rearrangement joins TRBV28 to TRBJ2-7; 7 bases are a match to TRBD1. CDR1 and CDR2 from the germline V gene are MDHEN and SYDVKM. V was clipped by 5 bases and J by 4 bases; unmatched bases: 11. This CDR3 has 15 amino acids. CDR3 in amino acids: CASSGPGQLEYEQYF. The CDR3, as DNA: TGTGCCAGCAGTGGCCCGGGACAGTTGGAATACGAGCAGTACTTC.

The CDR3 DNA reads as TGTGCCAGCAGTACCCGGATAGCGGGAGTCTTTTCCTACGAGCAGTACTTC. Protein: CASSTRIAGVFSYEQYF. The chain employs TRBV27 and TRBJ2-7; TRBD2 matches at 9 bases. The CDR3 totals 17 residues. Germline values: CDR1 MNHEY, CDR2 SMNVEV (reference sequence). The trim removed 5 bases at V and 1 base at J, leaving 12 bases unmatched.

The chain couples TRBV10-1 to TRBJ2-4, with 8 bases fitting TRBD2. The CDR3 is 15 amino acids. CDR1 and CDR2 (germline): WNHNN, SYGVQD (reference sequence). Trimming removed 5 bases from V and 9 bases from J; junction bases left unmatched: 12. The CDR3 region is CASSPEAGVFGIQYF. The CDR3 DNA is TGCGCCAGCAGTCCCGAAGCGGGAGTCTTCGGCATTCAGTACTTC.

CDR3 region: CASSSGTGLSSGNTIYF. The CDR3 DNA reads as TGTGCCAGCAGTTCCGGGACAGGCTTAAGCTCTGGAAACACCATATATTTT. The rearrangement uses TRBV27 and TRBJ1-3, with 8 bases fitting TRBD1. The CDR3 runs 17 residues. The V gene end was trimmed by 4 bases and the J gene end by 0 bases; junction bases not matched to a gene: 8. Germline V gene sequence: CDR1 MNHEY, CDR2 SMNVEV (reference sequence).

The chain employs TRBV9 and TRBJ1-6, with D possibly being TRBD1 (6 bases). The V end was cut by 4 bases, the J end by 0 bases, with 11 bases between. In germline, CDR1 is SGDLS, CDR2 YYNGEE. CDR3 length: 16 amino acids. The CDR3, as DNA: TGTGCCAGCAGCAACTCAGGGGACTCCTATAATTCACCCCTCCACTTT. It yields the protein CASSNSGDSYNSPLHF.

This chain uses TRBV18 with TRBJ1-5; TRBD1 matches at 9 bases. V was clipped by 2 bases and J by 5 bases; unmatched bases: 4. The length of the CDR3 is 15 residues. Germline V gene data show CDR1 as KGHSH and CDR2 as LQKENI. The CDR3 spells CASSPGTGRDQPQHF. CDR3 sequence (DNA): TGTGCCAGCTCACCAGGGACAGGGCGGGATCAGCCCCAGCATTTT.

This clone was detected once. The rearrangement joins TRBV7-6 to TRBJ2-5; 9 nucleotides align to TRBD1. The CDR3 is 18 amino acids. The junction had 12 bases not matched to a gene; V was cut back by 3 bases and J by 1 base. Germline V lookup: CDR1 SGHVS, CDR2 FNYEAQ. The DNA of the CDR3 is TGTGCCAGCAGCTTTATAGGGAGGACAGGGGATTCCCAAGAGACCCAGTACTTC. As protein: CASSFIGRTGDSQETQYF.

V usage is TRBV3-1 (or the pseudogene TRBV3-2) and J usage is TRBJ1-1; maybe TRBD1 (5 bases). Germline V gene sequence: CDR1 LGHDT, CDR2 YNNKEL (reference sequence). There are 14 residues in the CDR3. V lost 4 bases and J 2 bases, leaving 11 bases between the germline ends. Written as DNA, the CDR3 is TGTGCCAGCAGCCTACTACAGGTCAACACTGAAGCTTTCTTT. This translates into CASSLLQVNTEAFF.

The chain uses TRBV5-1 and TRBJ2-1, with D possibly being TRBD2 (6 bases). Trimming shortened V by 5 bases and J by 1 base, and 13 bases separated the two germline ends. Germline V lookup: CDR1 SGHRS, CDR2 YFSETQ. This CDR3 spans 15 amino acids. CDR3 protein: CASRVREQSYNEQFF. DNA of the CDR3: TGCGCCAGCAGAGTACGGGAGCAGTCCTACAATGAGCAGTTCTTC. The full variable domain, with the rest looked up from reference TRBV5-1 and TRBJ2-1, is KAGVTQTPRYLIKTRGQQVTLSCSPISGHRSVSWYQQTPGQGLQFLFEYFSETQRNKGNFPGRFSGRQFSNSRSEMNVSTLELGDSALYLCASRVREQSYNEQFFGPGTRLTVL.

The V call is TRBV19, the J call TRBJ2-7; 11 bases agree with TRBD2. In germline, CDR1 is LNHDA, CDR2 SQIVND (reference sequence). CDR3 size: 15 residues. The junction had 2 bases not matched to a gene; V was cut back by 4 bases and J by 0 bases. The CDR3 sequence is CASSTGTSGSYEQYF. The DNA of the CDR3 is TGTGCCAGTAGTACCGGGACTAGCGGCTCCTACGAGCAGTACTTC. Variable domain in full (rest from reference TRBV19 and TRBJ2-7): DGGITQSPKYLFRKEGQNVTLSCEQNLNHDAMYWYRQDPGQGLRLIYYSQIVNDFQKGDIAEGYSVSREKKESFPLTVTSAQKNPTAFYLCASSTGTSGSYEQYFGPGTRLTVT.

The CDR3 here is CASSLRGSLSTLHF. The CDR3 nucleotides read TGTGCCAGCAGTCTCAGGGGTAGTCTAAGCACCCTCCACTTT. The J gene is TRBJ1-6, the V gene TRBV6-1; D is perhaps TRBD1 (6 bases). The V end was cut by 5 bases, the J end by 14 bases, with 19 bases between. This CDR3 contains 14 residues. Germline V gene sequence: CDR1 MNHNS, CDR2 SASEGT.

The CDR3 DNA is TGTGCCAGCAGCCTTACGGGTAGCGGAGATACGCAGTATTTT. Protein: CASSLTGSGDTQYF. The chain combines TRBV7-9 with TRBJ2-3; perhaps TRBD2 as D (6 bases). The V end lost 5 bases, the J end lost 5 bases, and 14 bases lay between the germline ends. This CDR3 is 14 amino acids long. The germline gives CDR1 SEHNR, CDR2 FQNEAQ (reference sequence).

The sample holds one count of this clone. The rearrangement joins TRBV9 to TRBJ2-3; D might be TRBD2 (5 bases). Between the trimmed V and J ends, which lost 3 bases and 7 bases, there was a span of 9 bases. The CDR3 has 12 amino acids. Germline CDR1 SGDLS, CDR2 YYNGEE. CDR3 in amino acids: CASSGRVNTQYF. The CDR3 nucleotides are TGTGCCAGCAGCGGGCGGGTTAATACGCAGTATTTT.

This clone has just a few counts. The V gene is TRBV5-5, the J gene TRBJ1-2; 9 bases map to TRBD1. In germline, CDR1 is SGHKS, CDR2 YYEKEE (reference sequence). After removal of 3 bases from V and 8 bases from J, the junction contained 2 bases not matched to a gene. CDR3 length: 12 amino acids. CDR3 protein: CASSWDREGYTF. The CDR3 DNA reads as TGTGCCAGCAGCTGGGACAGGGAAGGCTACACCTTC.

The rearrangement links TRBV3-1 (or the pseudogene TRBV3-2) to TRBJ1-1; TRBD1 matches 7 bases. Germline CDR1 and CDR2: LGHDT and YNNKEL (reference sequence). There are 14 residues in the CDR3. After removal of 3 bases from V and 4 bases from J, the junction contained 5 bases not matched to a gene. CDR3 residues: CASSQRDRVTEAFF. CDR3 in DNA: TGTGCCAGCAGCCAGCGAGACAGGGTCACTGAAGCTTTCTTT.